The clone carrying this T cell receptor (beta chain) occurred a few times. What it binds is not known. This entry is derived from a study of T cell repertoires in cytomegalovirus infection. The overall study: CMV epitopes that were recently identified and HLA-C-restricted were used alongside well-studied HLA-B-restricted ones. It was the public TCR beta signatures that indicated both CMV infection and matching HLA type.

MiXCR, run by TCRdb on the reads, gives a single entry per CDR3 protein. Of about 900,000 distinct CDR3 sequences in the sample, about a third were seen once. Findings of the study overall: Clonotype analysis showed dominance of the ex vivo response by HLA-C-restricted CMV-specific TCR beta clonotypes.

The sequence derives from a human donor in good health (CMV status not recorded). Some clones in this sample may be carry-over from other donors' samples. The starting material was cultured CD8+ T cells from PBMCs, obtained from culture after CMV antigen stimulation.

The CDR3 DNA follows: TGCAGCGTTGATCCGGACAGGGGGAGGACCACTGAAGCTTTCTTT. Translated: CSVDPDRGRTTEAFF. This chain connects TRBV29-1 to TRBJ1-1; 10 bases are a match to TRBD1. Germline lookup yields CDR1 SQVTM and CDR2 ANQGSEA. After removal of 3 bases from V and 4 bases from J, the junction contained 8 bases not matched to a gene. This CDR3 contains 15 residues.